The 25 T cell receptor beta chains below were found in one sample sequenced in a study of OX40 agonist ivuxolimab in advanced cancers. The table came from immunoSEQ multiplex PCR; TCRdb's copy has only in-frame clones and leaves some out. The table records some 80,000 clones, about 81% of them present only once. Source: CD4+ or CD8+ T cells sorted from blood, taken in a trial of the OX40 agonist ivuxolimab. The receptors were sampled from an adult with an advanced solid tumor such as melanoma, head and neck, liver or kidney cancer.

V and J are TRBV29-1 and TRBJ1-1; 7 bases match TRBD1. After removal of 2 bases from V and 8 bases from J, the junction contained 5 bases not matched to a gene. The CDR3 has 12 amino acids. Germline CDR1 and CDR2: SQVTM and ANQGSEA. The CDR3 here is CSVESQGEEAFF. CDR3 nucleotides: TGCAGCGTTGAATCGCAGGGGGAAGAAGCTTTCTTT.

The chain carries TRBV5-1 and TRBJ2-6; possibly TRBD2 for D (5 bases). V was pared by 6 bases and J by 4 bases, with 8 bases between. Germline-derived CDR1 and CDR2 are SGHRS and YFSETQ. The CDR3 length is 13 residues. CDR3 residues: CASTGSGANVLTF. For the CDR3, the DNA is TGCGCCAGCACGGGGTCCGGGGCCAACGTCCTGACTTTC.

The genes are TRBV5-5 and TRBJ1-4; 9 nucleotides line up with TRBD1. The CDR3 is made up of 15 amino acids. V shed 3 bases, J shed 5 bases, and the junction held 5 bases outside the gene matches. The germline gives CDR1 SGHKS, CDR2 YYEKEE (reference sequence). CDR3 in DNA: TGTGCCAGCAGCTCCCGGGACAGGGAAAATGAAAAACTGTTTTTT. Amino acid sequence: CASSSRDRENEKLFF.

The chain carries TRBV12-5 and TRBJ2-2; D is undetermined. Germline V gene sequence: CDR1 LGHNT, CDR2 FRNRAP. The V end lost 7 bases, the J end lost 4 bases, and 10 bases lay between the germline ends. The CDR3 has 13 amino acids. The CDR3 reads CASALGLTGELFF. Written as DNA, the CDR3 is TGTGCTAGTGCCTTAGGGCTCACCGGGGAGCTGTTTTTT.

The rearrangement joins TRBV30 to TRBJ2-7, with 8 bases matching TRBD2. CDR1 is GTSNPN and CDR2 is SVGIG in the germline V gene (reference sequence). Germline trimming cut 3 bases from V and 0 bases from J; bases unmatched to any gene: 7. There are 15 residues in the CDR3. The CDR3 DNA reads as TGTGCCTGGAGACCTCCCACTAGCGGCTCCTACGAGCAGTACTTC. Its protein product is CAWRPPTSGSYEQYF.

The rearrangement joins TRBV20-1 to TRBJ2-3; no reliable D call. Germline V CDR1 and CDR2: DFQATT, SNEGSKA (reference sequence). V was trimmed by 4 bases and J by 9 bases, leaving 8 bases between them. This CDR3 is built from 10 residues. Here the CDR3 reads CSAKLLTQYF. CDR3 nucleotide sequence: TGCAGTGCTAAACTCTTAACGCAGTATTTT.

The table lists this clone with a count of one. This chain joins TRBV15 and TRBJ1-2; tentative D call: TRBD1 (5 bases). CDR3 length: 15 amino acids. The V gene lost 1 base and the J gene lost 4 bases, with 13 bases spanning the gap. Germline assignment: CDR1 LNHNV and CDR2 YYDKDF (reference sequence). The CDR3: CATSRVGGTIYGYTF. The CDR3 DNA reads as TGTGCCACCAGCAGAGTAGGCGGGACTATCTATGGCTACACCTTC.

V and J are TRBV18 and TRBJ1-4; no firm D call. The germline V and J ends were trimmed by 5 bases and 8 bases, with 15 bases remaining between them. This CDR3 spans 14 amino acids. Germline lookup yields CDR1 KGHSH and CDR2 LQKENI. The CDR3 region has the DNA TGTGCCAGCTCATCGACATCTCCCGGGGAAAAACTGTTTTTT. Its protein product is CASSSTSPGEKLFF.

The chain is built from TRBV30 and TRBJ1-1; D not certain. The germline V and J ends were trimmed by 4 bases and 1 base, with 16 bases remaining between them. Germline V lookup: CDR1 GTSNPN, CDR2 SVGIG (reference sequence). This CDR3 spans 15 amino acids. CDR3 bases: TGTGCCTGGATCCCCCGCTGGATGAGGAACACTGAAGCTTTCTTT. Its translation is CAWIPRWMRNTEAFF.

The chain is built from TRBV5-6 and TRBJ1-4; the match to TRBD1 covers 8 bases. V trimming: 2 bases; J trimming: 5 bases; junction bases outside the gene matches: 8. Germline V gene sequence: CDR1 SGHDT, CDR2 YYEEEE. This CDR3 is built from 16 residues. The CDR3 sequence: CASSFLKTGANEKLFF. CDR3 in DNA: TGTGCCAGCAGCTTCTTGAAGACAGGGGCCAATGAAAAACTGTTTTTT.

The chain combines TRBV18 with TRBJ2-1; 7 bases map to TRBD2. The J segment lost 5 bases and the V segment lost 4 bases, leaving 11 bases of the junction unmatched. This CDR3 spans 16 amino acids. Germline CDR1 reads KGHSH; CDR2 reads LQKENI. CDR3 bases: TGTGCCAGCTCACTATCAGGCGGGGGTCAGAACAATGAGCAGTTCTTC. The encoded protein is CASSLSGGGQNNEQFF.

The genes are TRBV5-1 and TRBJ2-2; D ambiguous. The germline V and J ends were trimmed by 4 bases and 4 bases, with 11 bases remaining between them. Germline V lookup: CDR1 SGHRS, CDR2 YFSETQ. CDR3 size: 14 residues. The CDR3 DNA reads TGCGCCAGCAGCCCGGTTCTGAGCACCGGGGAGCTGTTTTTT. This translates into CASSPVLSTGELFF.

The rearrangement links TRBV5-1 to TRBJ1-1, with D maybe TRBD1 (6 bases). Per the germline V gene, CDR1 is SGHRS and CDR2 is YFSETQ. The V gene lost 5 bases and the J gene lost 4 bases, with 27 bases spanning the gap. The CDR3 runs 18 residues. The CDR3 is CASSFPRSDSRGGTEAFF. For the CDR3, the DNA is TGCGCCAGCAGTTTTCCGAGGTCGGACAGCCGGGGGGGCACTGAAGCTTTCTTT. Supplemented by reference TRBV5-1 and TRBJ1-1, the full variable domain reads KAGVTQTPRYLIKTRGQQVTLSCSPISGHRSVSWYQQTPGQGLQFLFEYFSETQRNKGNFPGRFSGRQFSNSRSEMNVSTLELGDSALYLCASSFPRSDSRGGTEAFFGQGTRLTVV.

In this sample, this clone turned up once. One end of the junction fails to match germline, which may point to a read error. The chain uses TRBV12-5 and TRBJ1-2; no definite D call. The CDR3 loop spans 10 amino acids. Germline lookup yields CDR1 LGHNT and CDR2 FRNRAP. CDR3 region: CASGLAAPFF. The CDR3 region has the DNA TGTGCTAGTGGTTTGGCCGCCCCCTTCTTC.

The chain recombines TRBV6-6 with TRBJ2-7; D perhaps matches TRBD1 (5 bases). The germline V gene has CDR1 MNHNY and CDR2 SVGAGI (reference sequence). The V end lost 8 bases, the J end lost 3 bases, and 14 bases lay between the germline ends. The CDR3 length is 13 residues. The CDR3 region is CASGAMTLYEQYF. CDR3 DNA sequence: TGTGCCAGCGGGGCAATGACTCTCTACGAGCAGTACTTC.

The chain recombines TRBV7-2 with TRBJ2-3; 8 bases map to TRBD1. Trimming took 2 bases from V and 5 from J; bases not matched to a gene: 6. Germline CDR1 is SGHTA and CDR2 is FQGNSA. This CDR3 has 15 residues. The CDR3: CASSLFGQGGDTQYF. The CDR3 DNA is TGTGCCAGCAGCTTATTTGGACAGGGTGGAGATACGCAGTATTTT. The whole variable domain, remainder taken from reference TRBV7-2 and TRBJ2-3, is GAGVSQSPSNKVTEKGKDVELRCDPISGHTALYWYRQSLGQGLEFLIYFQGNSAPDKSGLPSDRFSAERTGGSVSTLTIQRTQQEDSAVYLCASSLFGQGGDTQYFGPGTRLTVL.

The chain employs TRBV30 and TRBJ1-2; D gene unclear. The CDR3 sequence is 13 residues long. Trimming pared 0 bases from V and 5 bases from J, leaving 10 bases between. CDR1 and CDR2 (germline): GTSNPN, SVGIG (reference sequence). In DNA, the CDR3 is TGTGCCTGGAGTGTACGGGCAGAGTATGGCTACACCTTC. It encodes CAWSVRAEYGYTF.

This chain joins TRBV7-2 and TRBJ2-1; D perhaps matches TRBD2 (6 bases). Per germline, CDR1 SGHTA and CDR2 FQGNSA. The ends were cut back, 1 base at V and 7 bases at J, with 11 bases in the middle. CDR3 size: 14 residues. CDR3 amino acids: CASSLVLGGNEQFF. The CDR3 nucleotides are TGTGCCAGCAGCTTAGTTTTAGGAGGGAATGAGCAGTTCTTC.

This sequence joins TRBV11-2 and TRBJ2-7, with 7 bases matching TRBD2. The CDR3 is 13 amino acids. Looked up from germline, CDR1 is SGHAT and CDR2 is FQNNGV. V dropped 7 bases and J dropped 4; count of bases not matched to a gene: 7. The CDR3 reads CASMETSKYEQYF. DNA for the CDR3: TGTGCCAGCATGGAGACTAGCAAATACGAGCAGTACTTC.

The chain employs TRBV11-3 and TRBJ1-2; D might be TRBD1 (5 bases). The CDR3 is 15 residues long. Per the germline V gene, CDR1 is SGHNT and CDR2 is YENEEA. V lost 0 bases and J 1 base, leaving 9 bases between the germline ends. CDR3 sequence (DNA): TGTGCCAGCAGCTTAGATGGGGACCGTAACTATGGCTACACCTTC. Amino acids: CASSLDGDRNYGYTF. Full variable domain (remainder filled in from reference TRBV11-3 and TRBJ1-2): EAGVVQSPRYKIIEKKQPVAFWCNPISGHNTLYWYLQNLGQGPELLIRYENEEAVDDSQLPKDRFSAERLKGVDSTLKIQPAELGDSAVYLCASSLDGDRNYGYTFGSGTRLTVV.

The rearrangement links TRBV7-3 to TRBJ1-2, with a tentative D call TRBD1 (5 bases). This CDR3 contains 12 residues. Germline loops: CDR1 SGHTA, CDR2 FQGTGA. V was clipped by 5 bases and J by 13 bases, with 17 bases between them. CDR3 in DNA: TGTGCCAGCAGCAGTTATCAGGGAACCCCCACCTTC. Protein sequence: CASSSYQGTPTF.

V and J are TRBV5-1 and TRBJ1-1, with unresolved D. This CDR3 region has 14 residues. V dropped 4 bases and J dropped 4 bases, with 14 bases sitting between them. CDR1 is SGHRS, CDR2 YFSETQ, per germline. CDR3 in amino acids: CASSPSAGGTEAFF. CDR3 coding DNA: TGCGCCAGCAGCCCCTCGGCTGGAGGCACTGAAGCTTTCTTT.

CDR3 sequence (DNA): TGTGCCTGGAGAAGGGGGGCGGGTGAGCAGTTCTTC. Its protein is CAWRRGAGEQFF. The chain combines TRBV30 with TRBJ2-1, with D perhaps given as TRBD1 or TRBD2 (6 bases each). Trimming left V 3 bases short and J 9 bases short, with 12 bases between. The CDR3 consists of 12 residues. Germline V gene sequence: CDR1 GTSNPN, CDR2 SVGIG (reference sequence).

The V and J genes are TRBV7-8 and TRBJ2-5, with D tentatively TRBD2 (6 bases). The CDR3 consists of 16 residues. Germline assignment: CDR1 SGHVS and CDR2 FQNEAQ. The V and J ends lost 1 base and 2 bases respectively, with 14 bases between them. The CDR3 nucleotides are TGTGCCAGCAGCTTAGGAGGAGGGTCTGGGCAAGAGACCCAGTACTTC. This translates into CASSLGGGSGQETQYF.

This chain links TRBV9 with TRBJ1-6; 8 bases align to TRBD1. The CDR3 runs 13 residues. V lost 7 bases, J lost 10 bases, and 7 bases stayed unmatched. Germline V gene data show CDR1 as SGDLS and CDR2 as YYNGEE. CDR3 residues: CASGTTGDSPLHF. The DNA for the CDR3 is TGTGCCAGCGGGACGACAGGGGACTCACCCCTCCACTTT.